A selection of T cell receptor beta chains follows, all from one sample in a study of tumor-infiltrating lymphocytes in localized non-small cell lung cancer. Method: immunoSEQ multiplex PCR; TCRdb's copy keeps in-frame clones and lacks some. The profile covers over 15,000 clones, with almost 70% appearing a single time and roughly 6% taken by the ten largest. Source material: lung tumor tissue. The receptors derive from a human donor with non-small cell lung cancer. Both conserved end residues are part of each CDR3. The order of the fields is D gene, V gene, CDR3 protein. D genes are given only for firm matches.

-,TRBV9,CASSALAGDYNEQFF
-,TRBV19,CASRSQAWQTNQPQHF
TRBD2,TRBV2,CASSGGTSGRNEQFF
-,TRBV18,CASSPAAGSSYEQYF
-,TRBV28,CASSFPDELNTEAFF
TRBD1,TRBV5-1,CASSPSERGGGLVKYEQYF
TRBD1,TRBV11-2,CASSLGGTGREQYF
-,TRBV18,CASSPNGLAPSTDTQYF
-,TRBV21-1,CASSKDGITDTQYF
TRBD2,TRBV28,CASSPREGLEGTDTQYF
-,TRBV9,CASSVASRDTQYF
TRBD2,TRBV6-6,CASSIPSGASYEQYF
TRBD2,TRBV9,CASSAISGTDTQYF
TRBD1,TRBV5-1,CASSLDRGPVNNEKLFF
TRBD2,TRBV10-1,CASSLEAGGLDEQFF
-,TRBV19,CASSPGVGGEKLFF
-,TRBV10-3,CAISQRAEQFF
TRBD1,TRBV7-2,CASSFGQGDNQPQHF
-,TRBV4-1,CASSQEPGPRPVEQYF
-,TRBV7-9,CASSRTQGTEAFF
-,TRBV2,CASRLLVGSTGELFF
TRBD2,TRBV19,CASSDQAGVNEQFF
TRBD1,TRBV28,CASSRTGTGLSRAFF
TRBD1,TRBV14,CASSLTGGVYGYTF
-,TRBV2,CASSDFGSGIELTGELFF
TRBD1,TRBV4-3,CASSQGRSGQGTEKLFF
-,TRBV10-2,CASSDIGGSTDTQYF
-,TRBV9,CASSVALAGEQYF
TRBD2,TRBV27,CASGTSGGPGELFF
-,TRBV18,CASSPRTGRGADTQYF
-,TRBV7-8,CASSFKTGRNTGELFF
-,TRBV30,CAWSLTEYQPQHF
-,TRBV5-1,CASSLGRGPQETQYF
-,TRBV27,CASKNGRELQQETQYF
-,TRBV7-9,CASSFGAGAYEQYF
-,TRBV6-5,CASSPGNEKLFF
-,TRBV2,CASSFPGVGTQYF
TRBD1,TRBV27,CASSLRGQGANYGYTF
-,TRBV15,CATSRDRPGQETQYF
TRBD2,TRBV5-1,CASIPGLAGFLSSYNEQFF
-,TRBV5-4,CASSSLDRATYFEQFF
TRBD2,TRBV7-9,CASSPGLAGEETQYF
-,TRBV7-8,CASSLLQTNSPLHF